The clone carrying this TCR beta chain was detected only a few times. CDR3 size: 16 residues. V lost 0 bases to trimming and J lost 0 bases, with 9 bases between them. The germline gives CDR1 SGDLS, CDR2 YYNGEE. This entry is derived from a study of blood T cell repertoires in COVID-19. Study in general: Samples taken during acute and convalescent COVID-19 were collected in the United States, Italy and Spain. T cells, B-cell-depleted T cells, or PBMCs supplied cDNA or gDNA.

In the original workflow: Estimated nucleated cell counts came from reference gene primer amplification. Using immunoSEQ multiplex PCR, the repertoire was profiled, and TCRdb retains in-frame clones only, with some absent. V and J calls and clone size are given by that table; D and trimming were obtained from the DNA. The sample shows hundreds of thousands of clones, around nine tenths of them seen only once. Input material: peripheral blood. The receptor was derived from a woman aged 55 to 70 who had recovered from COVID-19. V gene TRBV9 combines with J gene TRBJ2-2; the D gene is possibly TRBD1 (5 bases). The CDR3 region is CASSVDRGTNTGELFF. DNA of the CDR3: TGTGCCAGCAGCGTAGATAGGGGAACGAACACCGGGGAGCTGTTTTTT. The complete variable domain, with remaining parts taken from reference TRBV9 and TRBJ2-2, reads DSGVTQTPKHLITATGQRVTLRCSPRSGDLSVYWYQQSLDQGLQFLIQYYNGEERAKGNILERFSAQQFPDLHSELNLSSLELGDSALYFCASSVDRGTNTGELFFGEGSRLTVL.